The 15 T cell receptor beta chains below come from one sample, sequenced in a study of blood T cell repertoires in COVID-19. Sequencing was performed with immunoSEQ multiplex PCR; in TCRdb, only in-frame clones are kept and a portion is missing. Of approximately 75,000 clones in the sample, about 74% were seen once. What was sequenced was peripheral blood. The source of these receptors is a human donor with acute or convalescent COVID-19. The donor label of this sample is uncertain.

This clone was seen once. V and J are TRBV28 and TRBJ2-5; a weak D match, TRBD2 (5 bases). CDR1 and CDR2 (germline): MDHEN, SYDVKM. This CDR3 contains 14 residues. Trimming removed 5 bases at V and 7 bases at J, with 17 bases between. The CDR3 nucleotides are TGTGCCAGCAGTCTCTCGGGAATAGGGTGGACCCAGTACTTC. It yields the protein CASSLSGIGWTQYF.

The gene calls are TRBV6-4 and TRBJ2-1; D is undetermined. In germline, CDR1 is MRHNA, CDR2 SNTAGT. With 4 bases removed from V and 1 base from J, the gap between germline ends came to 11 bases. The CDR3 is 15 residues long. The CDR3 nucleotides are TGTGCCAGCAGTGTAGAAGCATGGTCCTACAATGAGCAGTTCTTC. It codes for CASSVEAWSYNEQFF.

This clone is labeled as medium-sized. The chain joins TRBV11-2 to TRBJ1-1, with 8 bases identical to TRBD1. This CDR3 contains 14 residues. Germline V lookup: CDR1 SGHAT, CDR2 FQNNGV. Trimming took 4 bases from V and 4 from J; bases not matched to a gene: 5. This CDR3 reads CASSSTGAITEAFF. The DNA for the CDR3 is TGTGCCAGCAGCTCGACAGGGGCAATCACTGAAGCTTTCTTT.

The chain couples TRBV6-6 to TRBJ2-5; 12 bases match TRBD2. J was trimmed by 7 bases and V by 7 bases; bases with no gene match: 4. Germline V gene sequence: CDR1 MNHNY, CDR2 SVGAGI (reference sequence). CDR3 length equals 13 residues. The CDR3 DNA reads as TGTGCCAGCACGGGACTAGCGGGTGGGACCCAGTACTTC. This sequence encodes CASTGLAGGTQYF.

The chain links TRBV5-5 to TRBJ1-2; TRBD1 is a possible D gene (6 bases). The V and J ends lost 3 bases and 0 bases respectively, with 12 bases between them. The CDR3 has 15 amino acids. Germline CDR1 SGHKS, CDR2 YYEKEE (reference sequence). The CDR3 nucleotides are TGTGCCAGCAGCTCCCCCAACAGGGCTAACTATGGCTACACCTTC. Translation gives CASSSPNRANYGYTF.

The CDR3 bases are TGTGCCAGCAGCCGATGGCTAGCCGATTATCTCACAGATACGCAGTATTTT. Translation gives CASSRWLADYLTDTQYF. The V call is TRBV6-2 or TRBV6-3, the J call TRBJ2-3; D may be TRBD2 (5 bases). Trimming removed 6 bases at V and 2 bases at J, with 21 bases between. The CDR3 is 17 amino acids. Germline lookup yields CDR1 MNHEY and CDR2 SVGEGT.

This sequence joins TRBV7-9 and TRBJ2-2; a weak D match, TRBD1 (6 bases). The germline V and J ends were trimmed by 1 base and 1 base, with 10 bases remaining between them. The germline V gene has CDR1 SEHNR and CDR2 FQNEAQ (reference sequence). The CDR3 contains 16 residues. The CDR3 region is CASSLGQELNTGELFF. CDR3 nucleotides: TGTGCCAGCAGCTTAGGACAGGAATTGAACACCGGGGAGCTGTTTTTT.

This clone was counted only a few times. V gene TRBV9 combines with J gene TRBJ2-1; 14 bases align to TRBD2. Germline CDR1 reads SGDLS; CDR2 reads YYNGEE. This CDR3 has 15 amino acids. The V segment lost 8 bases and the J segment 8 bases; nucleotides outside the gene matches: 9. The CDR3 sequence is CASTKGGLAGDEQFF. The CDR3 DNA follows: TGTGCCAGTACAAAAGGGGGACTAGCGGGAGATGAGCAGTTCTTC.

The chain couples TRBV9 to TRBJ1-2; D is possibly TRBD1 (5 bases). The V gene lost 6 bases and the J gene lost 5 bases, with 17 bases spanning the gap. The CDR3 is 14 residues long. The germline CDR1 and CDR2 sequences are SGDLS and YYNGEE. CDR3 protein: CASTVTVEGYGYTF. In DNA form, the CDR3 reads TGTGCCAGCACCGTGACAGTGGAGGGTTATGGCTACACCTTC.

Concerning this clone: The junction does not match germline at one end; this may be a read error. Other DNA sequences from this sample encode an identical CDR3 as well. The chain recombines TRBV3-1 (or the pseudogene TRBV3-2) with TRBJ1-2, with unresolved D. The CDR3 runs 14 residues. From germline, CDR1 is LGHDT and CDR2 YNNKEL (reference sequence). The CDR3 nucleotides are TGCGCCAGCAGCCAATACGGGAACAACTATGGCTACACCTTC. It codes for CASSQYGNNYGYTF.

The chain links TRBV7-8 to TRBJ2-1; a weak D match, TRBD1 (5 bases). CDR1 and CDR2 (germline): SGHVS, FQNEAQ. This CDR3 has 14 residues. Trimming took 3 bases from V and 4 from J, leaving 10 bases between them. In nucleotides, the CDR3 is TGTGCCAGCAGCTTCAGGGCAGGGTACAATGAGCAGTTCTTC. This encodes CASSFRAGYNEQFF.

This chain's CDR3 is CASSPQTGAGNTIYF. CDR3 nucleotide sequence: TGTGCCAGCAGCCCCCAGACAGGGGCCGGAAACACCATATATTTT. The V gene is TRBV7-9, the J gene TRBJ1-3; 8 bases are a match to TRBD1. This CDR3 is 15 amino acids long. V trimming: 5 bases; J trimming: 4 bases; junction bases outside the gene matches: 7. Looked up from germline, CDR1 is SEHNR and CDR2 is FQNEAQ (reference sequence).

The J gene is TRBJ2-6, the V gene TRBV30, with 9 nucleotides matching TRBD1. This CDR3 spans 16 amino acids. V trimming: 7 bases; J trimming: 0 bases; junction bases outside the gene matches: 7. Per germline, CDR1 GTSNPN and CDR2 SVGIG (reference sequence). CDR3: CALGGTGSSGANVLTF. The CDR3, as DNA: TGTGCCTTGGGGGGGACAGGGAGCTCTGGGGCCAACGTCCTGACTTTC.

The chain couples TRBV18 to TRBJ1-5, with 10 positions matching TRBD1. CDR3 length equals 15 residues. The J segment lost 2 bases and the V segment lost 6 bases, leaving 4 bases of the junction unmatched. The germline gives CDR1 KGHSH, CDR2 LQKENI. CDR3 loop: CASSPGTGGNQPQHF. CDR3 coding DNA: TGTGCCAGCTCCCCGGGGACAGGGGGCAATCAGCCCCAGCATTTT.

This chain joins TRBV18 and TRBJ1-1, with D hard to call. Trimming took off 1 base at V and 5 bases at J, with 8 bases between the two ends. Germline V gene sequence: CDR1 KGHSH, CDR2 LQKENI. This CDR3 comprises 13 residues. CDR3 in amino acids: CASSPREATEAFF. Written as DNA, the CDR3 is TGTGCCAGCTCACCACGGGAGGCGACTGAAGCTTTCTTT.